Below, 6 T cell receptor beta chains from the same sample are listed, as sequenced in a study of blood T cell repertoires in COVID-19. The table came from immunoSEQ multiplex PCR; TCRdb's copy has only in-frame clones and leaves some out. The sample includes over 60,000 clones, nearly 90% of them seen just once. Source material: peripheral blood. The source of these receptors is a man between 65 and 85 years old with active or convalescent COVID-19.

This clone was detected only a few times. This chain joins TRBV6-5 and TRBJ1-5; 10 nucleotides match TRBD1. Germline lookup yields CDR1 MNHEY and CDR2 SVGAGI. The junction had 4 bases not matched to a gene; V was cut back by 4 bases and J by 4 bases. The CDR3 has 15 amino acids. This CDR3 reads CASSWTGGYNQPQHF. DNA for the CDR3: TGTGCCAGCAGTTGGACAGGGGGATATAATCAGCCCCAGCATTTT.

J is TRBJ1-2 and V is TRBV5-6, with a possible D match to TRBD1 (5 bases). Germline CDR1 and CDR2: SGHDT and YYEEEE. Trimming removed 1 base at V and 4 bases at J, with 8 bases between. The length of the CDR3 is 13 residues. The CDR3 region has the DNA TGTGCCAGCAGCTTGAACCAGGGCTATGGCTACACCTTC. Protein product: CASSLNQGYGYTF.

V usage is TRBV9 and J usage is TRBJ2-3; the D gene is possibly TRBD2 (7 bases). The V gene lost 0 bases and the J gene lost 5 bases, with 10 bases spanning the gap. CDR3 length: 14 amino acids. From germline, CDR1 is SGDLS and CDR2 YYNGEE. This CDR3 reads CASSVEGGEDTQYF. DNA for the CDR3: TGTGCCAGCAGCGTAGAGGGGGGGGAAGATACGCAGTATTTT. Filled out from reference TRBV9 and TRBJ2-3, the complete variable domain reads DSGVTQTPKHLITATGQRVTLRCSPRSGDLSVYWYQQSLDQGLQFLIQYYNGEERAKGNILERFSAQQFPDLHSELNLSSLELGDSALYFCASSVEGGEDTQYFGPGTRLTVL.

The DNA for the CDR3 is TGTGCCAGCAGCCCACTAGCGCAAGAGACCCAGTACTTC. Translating it yields CASSPLAQETQYF. The chain has TRBV11-2 and TRBJ2-5; 7 bases align to TRBD2. Looked up from germline, CDR1 is SGHAT and CDR2 is FQNNGV. V was pared by 5 bases and J by 2 bases, with 2 bases of the junction left unmatched. The CDR3 has 13 residues. Drawing the rest from reference TRBV11-2 and TRBJ2-5, the complete variable domain is EAGVAQSPRYKIIEKRQSVAFWCNPISGHATLYWYQQILGQGPKLLIQFQNNGVVDDSQLPKDRFSAERLKGVDSTLKIQPAKLEDSAVYLCASSPLAQETQYFGPGTRLLVL.

The CDR3 sequence: CASSTGTRPYEQYF. CDR3 nucleotides: TGTGCCAGCAGCACCGGGACTAGGCCCTACGAGCAGTACTTC. The V gene is TRBV7-2, the J gene TRBJ2-7; 8 bases agree with TRBD2. With V trimmed by 5 bases and J by 2 bases, 5 bases remained unmatched. In germline, CDR1 is SGHTA, CDR2 FQGNSA. This CDR3 has 14 amino acids.

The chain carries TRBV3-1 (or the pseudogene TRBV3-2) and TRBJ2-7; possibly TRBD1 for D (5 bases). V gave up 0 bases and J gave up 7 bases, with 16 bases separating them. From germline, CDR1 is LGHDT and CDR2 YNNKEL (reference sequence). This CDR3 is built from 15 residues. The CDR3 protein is CASSQEFRQSGEQYF. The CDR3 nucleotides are TGTGCCAGCAGCCAAGAGTTCCGACAGTCCGGGGAGCAGTACTTC.